Listed here are 20 T cell receptor beta chains from one sample, sequenced in a study of PD-1 blockade in classical Hodgkin lymphoma. Assay used: immunoSEQ multiplex PCR; TCRdb lists only in-frame clones, some missing. This sample has 30,000 or so clones, with 85% to 90% found just once. Described time point: cycle 4 day 1 (C4D1), after six to seven weeks of nivolumab. With no exception, relapse followed autologous stem cell transplantation in all patients, and brentuximab vedotin exposure varied. Negative magnetic selection isolated CD4+ T cells from thawed PBMCs. The sequenced sample was CD4+ T cells from blood, obtained before the fourth cycle of nivolumab. These receptors all stem from a human donor with classical Hodgkin lymphoma.

The CDR3 loop reads CASSRLGGSSYNEQFF. CDR3 DNA: TGTGCCAGCAGCCGCCTGGGGGGAAGCTCCTACAATGAGCAGTTCTTC. The genes are TRBV14 and TRBJ2-1; perhaps TRBD2 as D (6 bases). The V gene's germline CDR1 is SGHDN and CDR2 FVKESK. The V gene lost 4 bases and the J gene lost 0 bases, with 13 bases spanning the gap. The CDR3 has 16 residues.

In this sample, this clone turned up once. This chain links TRBV7-9 with TRBJ2-3; 8 nucleotides line up with TRBD2. The V gene end was trimmed by 1 base and the J gene end by 5 bases; junction bases not matched to a gene: 8. This CDR3 region has 16 residues. The germline V gene has CDR1 SEHNR and CDR2 FQNEAQ (reference sequence). CDR3 sequence reads: CASSLVPGGLVDTQYF. The CDR3, as DNA: TGTGCCAGCAGCTTAGTGCCGGGGGGGCTGGTAGATACGCAGTATTTT.

The V and J genes are TRBV28 and TRBJ2-7; 7 nucleotides align to TRBD1. This CDR3 is 15 amino acids long. Germline CDR1 MDHEN, CDR2 SYDVKM. V was clipped by 5 bases and J by 3 bases; unmatched bases: 10. Here the CDR3 reads CASSTDGTANYEQYF. Here the CDR3 DNA reads TGTGCCAGCAGTACCGACGGGACAGCGAACTACGAGCAGTACTTC.

The chain joins TRBV11-3 to TRBJ2-7; 9 nucleotides line up with TRBD1. The J segment lost 0 bases and the V segment lost 6 bases, leaving 6 bases of the junction unmatched. CDR1 SGHNT and CDR2 YENEEA come from the germline V gene. This CDR3 comprises 15 residues. CDR3: CASRGTGMNSYEQYF. The CDR3 DNA reads as TGTGCCAGCAGGGGGACAGGGATGAACTCCTACGAGCAGTACTTC.

The chain combines TRBV6-1 with TRBJ1-6; no reliable D call. Germline-derived CDR1 and CDR2 are MNHNS and SASEGT. The CDR3 is made up of 14 amino acids. The V gene lost 6 bases and the J gene lost 0 bases, with 6 bases spanning the gap. CDR3 residues: CASRRDSYNSPLHF. In DNA form, the CDR3 reads TGTGCCAGCAGGCGGGACTCCTATAATTCACCCCTCCACTTT.

The chain uses TRBV20-1 and TRBJ2-1, with D perhaps given as TRBD1 or TRBD2 (5 bases each). This CDR3 region has 11 residues. Per the germline V gene, CDR1 is DFQATT and CDR2 is SNEGSKA (reference sequence). CDR3 amino acids: CSQVGRDEQFF. The DNA for the CDR3 is TGCAGCCAAGTGGGCAGGGACGAGCAGTTCTTC.

The rearrangement links TRBV12-5 to TRBJ2-5; 10 bases line up with TRBD2. Trimming took 6 bases from V and 5 from J; bases not matched to a gene: 9. This CDR3 has 15 amino acids. Germline V lookup: CDR1 LGHNT, CDR2 FRNRAP. CDR3 protein: CASGAGLAEGETQYF. The CDR3 DNA reads TGTGCTAGTGGGGCAGGACTAGCGGAAGGGGAGACCCAGTACTTC.

V gene TRBV5-1 combines with J gene TRBJ2-6; 8 bases are a match to TRBD1. With V trimmed by 4 bases and J by 0 bases, 6 bases remained unmatched. CDR1 and CDR2 (germline): SGHRS, YFSETQ. This CDR3 is built from 17 residues. The CDR3: CASSPGTGYSGANVLTF. The CDR3 bases are TGCGCCAGCAGCCCCGGGACAGGCTACTCTGGGGCCAACGTCCTGACTTTC.

The chain combines TRBV2 with TRBJ2-2; TRBD1 aligns across 7 bases. Per the germline V gene, CDR1 is SNHLY and CDR2 is FYNNEI. V gave up 10 bases and J gave up 1 base; unmatched junction bases: 9. CDR3 length: 15 residues. The CDR3 DNA follows: TGTGCCATCCTCCTCCGACAGGGGAACACCGGGGAGCTGTTTTTT. This codes for CAILLRQGNTGELFF.

V usage is TRBV5-1 and J usage is TRBJ2-5; D is undetermined. CDR1 and CDR2 from the germline V gene are SGHRS and YFSETQ. Trimming took 0 bases from V and 4 from J, leaving 10 bases between them. This CDR3 contains 14 residues. The CDR3 nucleotides read TGCGCCAGCAGCTTGGAAGGGCTAGGAGAGACCCAGTACTTC. Translated, it gives CASSLEGLGETQYF.

The rearrangement joins TRBV5-1 to TRBJ2-5; TRBD1 agrees at 7 bases. With 4 bases clipped from V and 2 bases from J, the junction kept 5 bases outside the gene matches. CDR3 length: 14 amino acids. Germline V CDR1 and CDR2: SGHRS, YFSETQ. The CDR3 loop is CASSQQGRQETQYF. CDR3 in DNA: TGCGCCAGCAGCCAACAGGGGAGACAAGAGACCCAGTACTTC.

This chain connects TRBV9 to TRBJ2-1; D perhaps matches TRBD2 (5 bases). CDR1 SGDLS and CDR2 YYNGEE come from the germline V gene. Trimming left V 2 bases short and J 0 bases short, with 9 bases between. This CDR3 spans 15 amino acids. CDR3 sequence reads: CASSVTGSSYNEQFF. The DNA of the CDR3 is TGTGCCAGCAGCGTTACGGGGAGCTCCTACAATGAGCAGTTCTTC.

The CDR3: CASSWGPPAIQPQHF. CDR3 DNA sequence: TGTGCCAGCAGTTGGGGGCCCCCGGCAATTCAGCCCCAGCATTTT. This chain links TRBV28 with TRBJ1-5; D may be TRBD1 (6 bases). The CDR3 is 15 residues long. Germline V gives CDR1 MDHEN, CDR2 SYDVKM. Trimming pared 4 bases from V and 6 bases from J, leaving 16 bases between.

The chain employs TRBV7-9 and TRBJ2-1, with 11 bases identical to TRBD2. V shed 2 bases and J 5 bases; nucleotides not matched to a gene: 2. CDR3 length equals 15 residues. CDR1 is SEHNR and CDR2 is FQNEAQ in the germline V gene (reference sequence). For the CDR3, the DNA is TGTGCCAGCAGCTTACTAGCGGGGGGAAACAATGAGCAGTTCTTC. Translation: CASSLLAGGNNEQFF.

V usage is TRBV11-2 and J usage is TRBJ1-4; TRBD1 matches 7 bases. The V and J ends lost 7 bases and 5 bases, in that order; junction bases with no gene match: 10. CDR3 size: 15 residues. The germline V gene has CDR1 SGHAT and CDR2 FQNNGV. Here the CDR3 DNA reads TGTGCCAGCACCCCAAGGACAGGAGCAAATGAAAAACTGTTTTTT. Translation: CASTPRTGANEKLFF.

As concerns this clone: The CDR3 does not end in the conserved phenylalanine or tryptophan, so this is likely a read error. The chain is built from TRBV4-2 and TRBJ1-5; no clear D gene. Looked up from germline, CDR1 is LGHNA and CDR2 is YNFKEQ. The V end was cut by 3 bases, the J end by 11 bases, with 17 bases between. The CDR3 totals 14 residues. CDR3 in amino acids: CASSQTNGEGAQHL. CDR3 DNA: TGTGCCAGCAGCCAGACAAACGGAGAGGGAGCCCAGCATCTT.

J is TRBJ2-5 and V is TRBV27, with 11 bases that match TRBD2. Germline V CDR1 and CDR2: MNHEY, SMNVEV (reference sequence). Trimming removed 5 bases from V and 5 bases from J; junction bases left unmatched: 10. This CDR3 comprises 16 residues. This chain's CDR3 is CASSPRLAGRAETQYF. CDR3 sequence (DNA): TGTGCCAGCAGTCCCAGACTAGCGGGGAGGGCTGAGACCCAGTACTTC.

The V gene is TRBV18, the J gene TRBJ2-3; TRBD2 agrees at 13 bases. Trimming took 3 bases from V and 2 from J; bases not matched to a gene: 8. The CDR3 has 18 amino acids. Germline lookup yields CDR1 KGHSH and CDR2 LQKENI. CDR3 sequence reads: CASSPDGGLAGPTDTQYF. CDR3 DNA sequence: TGTGCCAGCTCACCGGACGGGGGACTAGCGGGACCCACAGATACGCAGTATTTT.

This sequence joins TRBV7-2 and TRBJ2-5; no clear D gene. Trimming took 2 bases from V and 5 from J, leaving 6 bases between them. Germline V gene lookup returns CDR1 SGHTA and CDR2 FQGNSA. This CDR3 spans 12 amino acids. CDR3 nucleotide sequence: TGTGCCAGCAGCTTATATCGGGAGACCCAGTACTTC. It is translated as CASSLYRETQYF.

The chain links TRBV2 to TRBJ2-3; 12 bases are a match to TRBD2. Germline-derived CDR1 and CDR2 are SNHLY and FYNNEI. CDR3 length: 14 amino acids. V was pared by 7 bases and J by 13 bases, with 12 bases of the junction left unmatched. CDR3 DNA: TGTGCCAGCAACCCGCTAGCGGGAGGGCCATTTGAGTATTTT. Protein product: CASNPLAGGPFEYF.